The present entry profiles one T cell receptor (beta chain) with its context. The sample is drawn from a study of cytomegalovirus exposure and HLA in healthy donors. The PCR had 60 Vbeta and 13 Jbeta primers. Sequencing was performed with immunoSEQ multiplex PCR; in TCRdb, only in-frame clones are kept and a portion is missing. The sample lists tens of thousands of clones, 65% to 85% occurring once. Sequenced input: PBMCs. This TCR was recovered from a man over 45 in good health and CMV-seronegative.

The DNA for the CDR3 is TGCGCCAGCAGCTACAGGGGGCTTACAGATACGCAGTATTTT. Translation: CASSYRGLTDTQYF. The V gene is TRBV5-1, the J gene TRBJ2-3, with 9 bases that match TRBD1. This CDR3 region has 14 residues. The ends lost 3 bases at V and 3 bases at J; junction bases unmatched: 2. CDR1 SGHRS and CDR2 YFSETQ come from the germline V gene.